This T cell receptor (beta chain) was obtained from a study of shared clonotypes between healthy human individuals (dated by TCRdb to about 2020). Study-wide context: Two women and a few men aged 18 to 49 years were included in the cohort. Per donor, leukapheresis produced somewhere between about 0.94 and 9.5 billion PBMCs. Per donor, three plates each were used for CD4 naive and CD4 memory, two for CD8 naive, and one for CD8 memory. To increase sequencing depth and limit assay-specific biases, TCR repertoire library preparation and sequencing were carried out by different laboratories using diverse techniques. To estimate repertoire size and how much clonotypes are shared between individuals, the study performed deep sequencing of blood TCR repertoires from 4 to 6 healthy adults.

As for this clone: Its specific antigen is unknown. No much larger clone is present one base from it, and per-base qualities are unavailable.

Donors were healthy HIV-negative adults with no recently reported acute infections or vaccinations. Every donor was a Caucasian adult living in Nashville, Tennessee, USA. CD4+ T cells were enriched through magnetic negative selection, after which naive cells were positively selected on CD45RA and the remaining negative fraction served as the memory subset. After blood collection by leukapheresis, PBMCs were isolated using Ficoll-Histopaque density gradient centrifugation and then cryopreserved in the vapor phase of liquid nitrogen. Purity and quantity of every magnetically sorted T cell population were checked by analytical flow cytometry. From each sorted fraction, genomic DNA was isolated and quantified by UV absorbance on a Nanodrop 2000c. Overall study outcomes, separate from this receptor: Across a handful of donors, 5% to 6% of naive CD4, around 3.3% of naive CD8, 2.3% of memory CD4, and approximately 0.4% of memory CD8 clonotypes were shared. Higher generation probabilities were observed for clonotypes shared by all four sorted-subset donors than for non-shared clonotypes. Only blood was sampled, and tissue TCR repertoires likely differ from those in blood. Based on pairwise subsampling, the degree of clonotype sharing among donors was expected to be affected by sequencing depth. Naive subsets generally had larger estimated clonotype richness than memory subsets. The small number of donors limited the genetic and exposure-history diversity represented. Rarefaction of sorted-subset datasets indicated incomplete sequencing despite the large sequencing depth.

Reading from cysteine to phenylalanine, the CDR3 counts 13 amino acids. CDR3 DNA is the only sequence kept; it has 39 bases, read in frame from the first base. The V and J ends are trimmed by 6 bases and 5 bases, leaving 11 bases between them. From the germline V gene, CDR1 is MNHNS and CDR2 is SASEGT. Using the deep immunoSEQ assay, multiplex PCR amplified TCR CDR3 regions from genomic DNA. Genomic DNA extracted from each cell subset was distributed evenly over all wells of several immunoSEQ 96-well plates, and each plate served as one replicate. For sorted subsets, around 0.2 ug of genomic DNA, equivalent to roughly 30,000 T cell genomes, went into each replicate PCR. Purified libraries were quantified with a Qubit 3.0 fluorometer, sized on a Bioanalyzer 2100, and re-quantified with the KAPA Library Quantification kit. Each immunoSEQ 96-well plate was sequenced on its own single-read 150-cycle Illumina NextSeq 550 flow cell. The study's own analysis went as follows. The immunoSEQ output contained only junctional sequences without quality scores, so filtering could not match that applied to full-length reads. To assign V/J genes and CDR3, sequences were annotated against IMGT germline references using PyIR, a Python wrapper for IgBLAST v1.9. Reads were removed for weak V/J assignments (E-value above 1e-6), missing CDR3, stop codons, out-of-frame junctions, or ambiguous translated residues. V3J clonotypes were defined as sequences sharing an identical inferred V gene, J gene, and CDR3 amino acid sequence. Percentage overlap between repertoires was calculated by dividing the number of shared unique clonotypes by the size of the smaller repertoire. Three approaches were used to assess repertoire richness: RTK rarefaction, the Chao1 estimator, and Recon v2.1 estimates of unobserved clonotypes. Generation probabilities were computed with OLGA for all TCRbeta clonotypes obtained by the gDNA method from a handful of donors. Entries here come from immuneACCESS through TCRdb and include only in-frame sequences with V and J called. Some clones fail to appear in such tables; in the studies checked, an unresolved V gene covers under half of the shortfall, and the cause of the remainder is unknown. The D gene and trimming were derived from the DNA, and the V and J assignments and clone size from that table. Within this sample are roughly 1,000,000 clones, with more than 75% of them counted one time only. The leading ten clones occupy around 0.6% of the sample.

The sequenced sample consisted of memory CD4+ T cells from PBMCs. The sample's cell subset or site label is to be understood as: CD45RA-negative fraction. The clonotype comes from a man between 18 and 35 years old in good health. Some clones in this sample may be carry-over from other donors' samples. The receptor chain draws on TRBV6-1 and TRBJ1-5; a confident D gene designation cannot be given. The CDR3 here reads CASSENGHQPQHF. At the DNA level, the sequence is TGTGCCAGCAGCGAAAACGGCCATCAGCCCCAGCATTTT.